The clone carrying this T cell receptor beta chain has a single count. The data were taken from a study of shared clonotypes between healthy human individuals. Deletions cut 4 bases from V and 5 bases from J, with 11 bases between. The CDR3 has 13 residues. From germline, CDR1 is MGHDK and CDR2 SYGVNS. Measured with immunoSEQ multiplex PCR; TCRdb has only the in-frame clones, and not every one. The sample has more than 2,000,000 clones, approximately 94% seen once. Naive CD45RA+ and memory CD45RA-negative subsets were split from CD4+ cells. Sequenced material: naive CD4+ T cells sorted from blood. As to subset: CD45RA+ positively selected. The J gene is TRBJ1-2, the V gene TRBV25-1; D remains unclear. The receptor was isolated from a man aged 18 to 29 in good health. CDR3 region: CASSVAGLYGYTF. In nucleotides, the CDR3 is TGTGCCAGCAGTGTTGCGGGATTATATGGCTACACCTTC.